These T cell receptor beta chains were read from a single sample in a study of cytomegalovirus exposure and HLA in healthy donors. Sequencing used immunoSEQ multiplex PCR; TCRdb keeps in-frame clones, though not all of them. In the table there are about 140,000 clones, around 80% of which are singletons. The sample consisted of PBMCs. These receptors all stem from a man under 40 in good health and CMV-seropositive. CDR3s include the opening cysteine and the closing phenylalanine or tryptophan.

V gene,J gene,CDR3 protein
TRBV7-9,TRBJ1-2,CASSPGTGKMWGNYGYTF
TRBV18,TRBJ1-6,CASSQGLYNSPLHF
TRBV5-1,TRBJ2-3,CASSPSRTSGRGGTDTQYF
TRBV7-3,TRBJ2-1,CASSDSLGNEQFF
TRBV7-2,TRBJ2-5,CATSPGETQYF
TRBV5-1,TRBJ2-7,CASSFGQGVYEQYF
TRBV2,TRBJ2-2,CASNNNDWGRVYTGELFF
TRBV11-2,TRBJ2-3,CASSLGRTDTQYF
TRBV7-8,TRBJ2-6,CASSPNRAGANVLTF
TRBV18,TRBJ1-4,CASSGQGATNEKLFF
TRBV6-1,TRBJ1-1,CASSETGVWTEAFF
TRBV5-4,TRBJ1-4,CASSGTTGADSEKLFF
TRBV2,TRBJ1-4,CASRPSRGLPANEKLFF
TRBV2,TRBJ2-2,CASSIGTSNTGELFF
TRBV6-1,TRBJ2-7,CASSDLAGASYEQYF
TRBV6-5,TRBJ1-4,CASSTGTGVEKLFF
TRBV7-9,TRBJ2-3,CASSLGSGGGQAPDTQYF
TRBV5-6,TRBJ2-7,CASSSLDYEQYF
TRBV7-9,.,CASSSTGTGVYEQYF
TRBV5-4,TRBJ2-1,CASSLFALSYNEQFF
TRBV6-1,TRBJ2-2,CASSERRGGAGELFF
TRBV6-1,TRBJ1-2,CASSQHYLWTF
TRBV13,TRBJ2-1,CASSLGRQPYNEQFF
TRBV7-9,TRBJ2-7,CASSWTGGSNEQYF
TRBV7-3,TRBJ2-3,CASSLGASGSSSTDTQYF